Listed below are T cell receptor beta chains from one sample, sequenced in a study of control samples from healthy donors and cancer patients. Libraries were prepared by immunoSEQ multiplex PCR; TCRdb keeps only in-frame clonotypes and omits some of them. Altogether roughly 40,000 clones are present, 83% being singletons, with the ten largest covering about 45%. The sample taken for sequencing was blood. The receptors shown here come from a man aged 55 to 70 in good health. CDR3s include the opening cysteine and the closing phenylalanine or tryptophan. The D gene is left open where the match is weak. Clone size is given for some rows only: seen once, a few or many times, or a class if the clone is expanded.

>-|TRBJ2-7|-|TRBV9
TGTGCCAGCAGCGTAGGATACAGGGCCGAGCAGTACTTC
CASSVGYRAEQYF
>-|TRBJ2-1|-|TRBV9
TGTGCCAGCACCGGTAGTTCGGGATATGGCAATGAGCAGTTCTTC
CASTGSSGYGNEQFF
>-|TRBJ2-3|-|TRBV11-2
TGTGCCAGCAGCTTAGTGTCGAGTCGCACAGATACGCAGTATTTT
CASSLVSSRTDTQYF
>-|TRBJ1-2|-|TRBV29-1
TGCAGCGTTGAGGGGGCGTTCGGCTACACCTTC
CSVEGAFGYTF
>-|TRBJ2-1|-|TRBV4-3
TGCGCCAGCAGCCTCTCCCCCCAGGGAACCTACAATGAGCAGTTCTTC
CASSLSPQGTYNEQFF
>-|TRBJ2-5|-|TRBV2
TGTGCCAGCAAAGACAGGGCGGGGGAGACCCAGTACTTC
CASKDRAGETQYF
>-|TRBJ2-7|few|TRBV19
TGTGCCAGTAGTTTATCGCGGGCCGGAGGCTACGAGCAGTACTTC
CASSLSRAGGYEQYF
>-|TRBJ2-1|-|TRBV7-9
TGTGCCAGCACCCCCGTGGGGATCGGGGGCGGTGAGCAGTTCTTC
CASTPVGIGGGEQFF
>TRBD1|TRBJ2-3|-|TRBV5-4
TGTGCCAGCAGCTTGGCAGGGGGAAGCAACACAGATACGCAGTATTTT
CASSLAGGSNTDTQYF
>-|TRBJ2-7|-|TRBV7-2
TGTGCCAGCAGCTCCTGGGACGGCCCCTACGAGCAGTACTTC
CASSSWDGPYEQYF
>-|TRBJ1-2|few|TRBV6-5
TGTGCCAGCAGTTACAGCAGGGGACATGGCTACACCTTC
CASSYSRGHGYTF
>-|TRBJ2-3|medium-sized|TRBV5-6
TGTGCCAGCAAGAGTTGGCGGAGTAGCACAGATACGCAGTATTTT
CASKSWRSSTDTQYF
>TRBD2|TRBJ2-4|-|TRBV4-3
TGCGCCAGCAGCCCTTTCTTGCGGGGGGGGCAAAACATTCAGTACTTC
CASSPFLRGGQNIQYF
>-|TRBJ1-1|-|TRBV5-6
TGTGCCAGCAGCTCGCGAAATACACAGAACACTGAAGCTTTCTTT
CASSSRNTQNTEAFF
>-|TRBJ2-3|-|TRBV18
TGTGCCAGCTCCAGGAGCGGTACAACAGATACGCAGTATTTT
CASSRSGTTDTQYF
>TRBD2|TRBJ2-1|-|TRBV5-1
TGCGCCAGCAGCTTGGATGAAGGACTAGCGGCTTACAATGAGCAGTTCTTC
CASSLDEGLAAYNEQFF
>TRBD1|TRBJ1-2|-|TRBV7-8
TGTGCCAGCAGCTCCCTCGACAGGGACGGCTACACCTTC
CASSSLDRDGYTF
>-|TRBJ1-1|-|TRBV5-1
TGCGCCAGCAGCTTGTGGGGAGGAGAGAACACTGAAGCTTTCTTT
CASSLWGGENTEAFF
>TRBD1|TRBJ1-1|-|TRBV27
TGTGCCTACACAGGGGCCGTTATGAACACTGAAGCTTTCTTT
CAYTGAVMNTEAFF
>-|TRBJ2-7|few|TRBV7-8
TGTGCCAGTTCCCGGGACTCACAGGTTCACGAGCAGTACTTC
CASSRDSQVHEQYF
>TRBD2|TRBJ2-2|-|TRBV6-2/TRBV6-3
TGTGCCAGCAGTTACTCGGGACTAGCGAATACCGGGGAGCTGTTTTTT
CASSYSGLANTGELFF
>-|TRBJ2-2|-|TRBV7-9
TGTGCCAGCAGCTTGCGCCGGACGAACACCGGGGAGCTGTTTTTT
CASSLRRTNTGELFF
>TRBD2|TRBJ2-7|-|TRBV14
TGTGCCAGCAGCCTACTAGCGGGAGGAAAGGGGAACGAGCAGTACTTC
CASSLLAGGKGNEQYF
>-|TRBJ2-1|-|TRBV6-2/TRBV6-3
TGTGCCAGCAGTTACGTTGGTGGTGAGCAGTTCTTC
CASSYVGGEQFF
>-|TRBJ1-2|few|TRBV29-1
TGCAGCGCCTCGGGACCGGTCTTC
CSASGPVF
>-|TRBJ1-6|-|TRBV19
TGTGCCAGTAGTATCCTGGGATCCTCCTATAATTCACCCCTCCACTTT
CASSILGSSYNSPLHF
>TRBD1|TRBJ1-1|-|TRBV5-6
TGTGCCAGCACCTCGGACAGGCTGAACACTGAAGCTTTCTTT
CASTSDRLNTEAFF
>TRBD1|TRBJ1-2|-|TRBV5-6
TGTGCCAGCAGCTCGTGGGACAGTCTTAACTATGGCTACACCTTC
CASSSWDSLNYGYTF
>-|TRBJ1-3|-|TRBV25-1
TGTGCCAGCAGTGAATACATGGTGGGAAACACCATATATTTT
CASSEYMVGNTIYF
>-|TRBJ1-5|-|TRBV19
TGTGCCAGTAGTATAGACGGGACATATAGCAATCAGCCCCAGCATTTT
CASSIDGTYSNQPQHF
>-|TRBJ2-5|once|TRBV6-5
TGTGCCAGCAGTTACTCGGGGGGGCTGGAGACCCAGTACTTC
CASSYSGGLETQYF
>-|TRBJ2-5|-|TRBV7-2
TGTGCCAGCAGCCCAACTACGGAGACCCAGTACTTC
CASSPTTETQYF
>TRBD1|TRBJ2-7|few|TRBV5-1
TGCGCCAGCAGCTTGGGACAGGGGGCGTACGAGCAGTACTTC
CASSLGQGAYEQYF
>-|TRBJ1-2|-|TRBV4-1
TGCGCCAGCAGCCGGGAACAAGACAGGAAGGACTATGGCTACACCTTC
CASSREQDRKDYGYTF
>-|TRBJ1-1|once|TRBV19
TGTGCCAGTAATGATCCAATAAAAGGGGCTGAAGCTTTCTTT
CASNDPIKGAEAFF
>-|TRBJ2-3|-|TRBV5-1
TGCGCCAGCAGCTTGGAGGGCTCTCTTAGGGCGCCCCCAGATACGCAGTATTTT
CASSLEGSLRAPPDTQYF
>-|TRBJ1-5|-|TRBV23-1
TGCGCCAGCAGTCAATTGAACAGGGTTTGGGGCAATCAGCCCCAGCATTTT
CASSQLNRVWGNQPQHF
>-|TRBJ1-2|-|TRBV27
TGTGCCAGCAGTTTTTCGCTTTCGAGAGGCTACACCTTC
CASSFSLSRGYTF
>-|TRBJ2-7|few|TRBV14
TGTGCCAGCAGTCACGTTGGCGAGCAGTACTTC
CASSHVGEQYF
>TRBD1|TRBJ2-5|-|TRBV5-4
TGTGCCAGCAGCTTGGGACAGGGGAGGCTAGAGACCCAGTACTTC
CASSLGQGRLETQYF
>-|TRBJ2-7|-|TRBV25-1
TGTGCCAGCAGTAAGGGGGACGGCCCCTACGAGCAGTACTTC
CASSKGDGPYEQYF
>-|TRBJ1-1|-|TRBV10-3
TGTGCCATCAGACAGGGTCTGAACACTGAAGCTTTCTTT
CAIRQGLNTEAFF
>TRBD1|TRBJ1-5|-|TRBV11-2
TGTGCCAGCAGCCAGACAGGGGGCAACAATCAGCCCCAGCATTTT
CASSQTGGNNQPQHF
>-|TRBJ1-1|few|TRBV30
TGTGCCTGGAGTGCCCCTGCGAGGGACCTGTCTGAAGCTTTCTTT
CAWSAPARDLSEAFF
>-|TRBJ1-2|once|TRBV4-1
TGCGCCAGCAGCCAAGATCCGGAGGGGGTCAGCTATGGCTACACCTTC
CASSQDPEGVSYGYTF